A single sample is the source of the 21 T cell receptor beta chains below, sequenced in a study of lymphopenia after photon versus proton radiotherapy. Here immunoSEQ multiplex PCR was the method, and the copy in TCRdb shows in-frame clones only, minus some. This table holds more than 20,000 clones, approximately 85% found once. Source: peripheral blood, taken from a patient treated with photon-based radiotherapy. These receptor sequences come from a man aged 25 to 40 with gastric cancer.

The CDR3 loop is CASSTPGQIYGYTF. The DNA for the CDR3 is TGTGCCAGTAGTACCCCGGGACAGATTTATGGCTACACCTTC. J is TRBJ1-2 and V is TRBV19; 7 bases match TRBD1. The germline V gene encodes CDR1 LNHDA and CDR2 SQIVND (reference sequence). The ends lost 4 bases at V and 5 bases at J; junction bases unmatched: 7. CDR3 length: 14 residues.

The CDR3 sequence: CARTIGTGGSYAKNIQYF. The CDR3 bases are TGTGCCAGAACTATCGGGACAGGGGGAAGCTACGCCAAAAACATTCAGTACTTC. This rearrangement joins TRBV6-4 to TRBJ2-4; 11 bases are a match to TRBD1. Trimming took 9 bases from V and 1 from J; bases not matched to a gene: 14. CDR1 and CDR2 (germline): MRHNA, SNTAGT. The CDR3 covers 18 residues.

The J gene is TRBJ2-5, the V gene TRBV6-1; D is ambiguous. Trimming took off 4 bases at V and 10 bases at J, with 19 bases between the two ends. This CDR3 is 14 amino acids long. Germline-derived CDR1 and CDR2 are MNHNS and SASEGT. For the CDR3, the DNA is TGTGCCAGCAGTGTCTTAGCCGTGCCGAGGAGCCAGTACTTC. Protein sequence: CASSVLAVPRSQYF.

CDR3 sequence: CASSIGPGGNSPLHF. The CDR3 region has the DNA TGTGCCAGCAGCATAGGACCGGGGGGTAATTCACCCCTCCACTTT. This rearrangement joins TRBV7-2 to TRBJ1-6, with a tentative D call TRBD1 (5 bases). CDR1 is SGHTA, CDR2 FQGNSA, per germline. V was clipped by 5 bases and J by 6 bases, with 14 bases between them. This CDR3 spans 15 amino acids. The full variable domain, its missing parts supplied by reference TRBV7-2 and TRBJ1-6, is GAGVSQSPSNKVTEKGKDVELRCDPISGHTALYWYRQSLGQGLEFLIYFQGNSAPDKSGLPSDRFSAERTGGSVSTLTIQRTQQEDSAVYLCASSIGPGGNSPLHFGNGTRLTVT.

The chain has TRBV7-6 and TRBJ2-7, with 7 bases fitting TRBD1. V was pared by 5 bases and J by 2 bases, with 6 bases of the junction left unmatched. The CDR3 covers 14 residues. Germline V gene lookup returns CDR1 SGHVS and CDR2 FNYEAQ. The CDR3 here is CASSPRTGAYEQYF. CDR3 DNA sequence: TGTGCCAGCAGCCCCCGGACAGGAGCCTACGAGCAGTACTTC.

This chain connects TRBV7-9 to TRBJ2-3; perhaps TRBD2 as D (6 bases). V shed 3 bases and J shed 3 bases, with 7 bases lying between them. The germline CDR1 and CDR2 sequences are SEHNR and FQNEAQ (reference sequence). There are 13 residues in the CDR3. The CDR3 sequence is CASSLEGTDTQYF. The CDR3 region has the DNA TGTGCCAGCAGCTTGGAGGGGACAGATACGCAGTATTTT. Using reference TRBV7-9 and TRBJ2-3 for the parts outside the CDR3, the full variable domain is DTGVSQNPRHKITKRGQNVTFRCDPISEHNRLYWYRQTLGQGPEFLTYFQNEAQLEKSRLLSDRFSAERPKGSFSTLEIQRTEQGDSAMYLCASSLEGTDTQYFGPGTRLTVL.

The chain employs TRBV7-2 and TRBJ2-7; D is unclear. Trimming took 1 base from V and 2 from J, leaving 9 bases between them. Germline V CDR1 and CDR2: SGHTA, FQGNSA. This CDR3 comprises 14 residues. CDR3 region: CASSLGMTAYEQYF. The CDR3 DNA reads TGTGCCAGCAGCTTAGGAATGACTGCCTACGAGCAGTACTTC.

This rearrangement joins TRBV19 to TRBJ2-1; 7 positions match TRBD2. The CDR3 consists of 17 residues. Germline V CDR1 and CDR2: LNHDA, SQIVND (reference sequence). Trimming removed 0 bases from V and 0 bases from J; junction bases left unmatched: 5. The CDR3 loop reads CASSIEGLSSSYNEQFF. CDR3 nucleotides: TGTGCCAGTAGTATAGAGGGACTATCGAGCTCCTACAATGAGCAGTTCTTC.

This sequence joins TRBV5-1 and TRBJ2-2; D uncertain. This CDR3 comprises 13 residues. V lost 0 bases and J lost 2, with 2 bases in between. From germline, CDR1 is SGHRS and CDR2 YFSETQ. CDR3 sequence reads: CASSLGNTGELFF. The CDR3 DNA sequence: TGCGCCAGCAGCTTGGGAAACACCGGGGAGCTGTTTTTT.

The rearrangement joins TRBV28 to TRBJ1-4; a weak D match, TRBD1 (5 bases). Germline CDR1 MDHEN, CDR2 SYDVKM. V was trimmed by 5 bases and J by 0 bases, leaving 10 bases between them. The CDR3 consists of 15 residues. The CDR3 sequence: CASSMGTATNEKLFF. The CDR3 nucleotides are TGTGCCAGCAGTATGGGGACCGCAACTAATGAAAAACTGTTTTTT.

As to this clone: Compared with germline, one end of the junction differs, possibly owing to a read error. The rearrangement links TRBV6-7 to TRBJ2-5; D is unclear. Being an ORF, TRBV6-7 has a function that is uncertain. This CDR3 has 12 amino acids. The CDR3 sequence: CASIYGQETQYF. The CDR3 nucleotides read TGTGCCAGCATTTACGGGCAAGAGACCCAGTACTTC.

This clone has only one observation. The sample contains more than one DNA sequence encoding this CDR3. The genes are TRBV9 and TRBJ2-7, with TRBD1 identical over 7 bases. Germline V CDR1 and CDR2: SGDLS, YYNGEE. The CDR3 runs 15 residues. The trim removed 0 bases at V and 3 bases at J, leaving 6 bases unmatched. DNA of the CDR3: TGTGCCAGCAGCGTAGGCGACAGGGTGGACTACGAGCAGTACTTC. Encoded protein: CASSVGDRVDYEQYF.

The genes are TRBV5-1 and TRBJ2-6; perhaps TRBD1 as D (6 bases). CDR3 length equals 16 residues. Looked up from germline, CDR1 is SGHRS and CDR2 is YFSETQ. V was pared by 6 bases and J by 0 bases, with 13 bases between. CDR3 in DNA: TGCGCCAGCACTCGGACAGAACTCTCTGGGGCCAACGTCCTGACTTTC. Protein product: CASTRTELSGANVLTF.

This clone is a singleton in its sample. The rearrangement links TRBV11-3 to TRBJ1-5, with D possibly matching TRBD1 (5 bases). With 2 bases removed from V and 3 bases from J, the gap between germline ends came to 8 bases. Germline V gene sequence: CDR1 SGHNT, CDR2 YENEEA. The CDR3 runs 14 residues. The CDR3 spells CASSLRGDNQPQHF. The CDR3 nucleotides are TGTGCCAGCAGCTTAAGGGGCGACAATCAGCCCCAGCATTTT.

The rearrangement uses TRBV5-8 and TRBJ2-7; D may be TRBD2 (5 bases). The germline V gene encodes CDR1 SGHTS and CDR2 YDEGEE. V gave up 0 bases and J gave up 3 bases, with 13 bases separating them. The CDR3 totals 15 residues. Here the CDR3 reads CASSLGEADIYEQYF. The CDR3 DNA follows: TGTGCCAGCAGCTTGGGGGAAGCGGATATCTACGAGCAGTACTTC.

The chain links TRBV7-3 to TRBJ1-2; D not resolved. The germline gives CDR1 SGHTA, CDR2 FQGTGA. V shed 1 base and J shed 10 bases, with 19 bases lying between them. There are 15 residues in the CDR3. The CDR3 DNA sequence: TGTGCCAGCAGCTTAAACGCCCTAACACGGACCTCCTACACCTTC. This gives the protein CASSLNALTRTSYTF. Full variable domain (outside the CDR3, taken from reference TRBV7-3 and TRBJ1-2): GAGVSQTPSNKVTEKGKYVELRCDPISGHTALYWYRQSLGQGPEFLIYFQGTGAADDSGLPNDRFFAVRPEGSVSTLKIQRTERGDSAVYLCASSLNALTRTSYTFGSGTRLTVV.

The rearrangement uses TRBV11-2 and TRBJ2-4, with D possibly matching TRBD1 (6 bases). Germline V gene sequence: CDR1 SGHAT, CDR2 FQNNGV. V lost 3 bases and J lost 4, with 13 bases in between. The CDR3 loop spans 15 amino acids. As DNA, the CDR3 is TGTGCCAGCAGCTTTTCGGACAGCCCAAAAAACATTCAGTACTTC. This translates into CASSFSDSPKNIQYF.

This rearrangement joins TRBV19 to TRBJ1-2; 7 nucleotides agree with TRBD1. The length of the CDR3 is 15 residues. J gave up 5 bases and V 4 bases, and 10 bases lay outside the gene matches. The germline CDR1 and CDR2 sequences are LNHDA and SQIVND (reference sequence). The CDR3 loop is CASSTPGQQLYGYTF. CDR3 DNA: TGTGCCAGTAGTACACCGGGACAGCAACTTTATGGCTACACCTTC.

This clone was observed a single time. Other DNA variants within this sample encode the same CDR3. The CDR3 here is CAISEGSGNTIYF. The CDR3 nucleotides read TGTGCCATCAGTGAGGGTTCTGGAAACACCATATATTTT. This sequence joins TRBV10-3 and TRBJ1-3; D is uncertain. The V gene lost 2 bases and the J gene lost 1 base, with 3 bases spanning the gap. The germline V gene encodes CDR1 ENHRY and CDR2 SYGVKD. The CDR3 is made up of 13 amino acids.

As DNA, the CDR3 is TGTGCCAGCAGTTACTCGGGGCAATACGAGCAGTACTTC. Its protein is CASSYSGQYEQYF. The rearrangement uses TRBV6-5 and TRBJ2-7, with a tentative D call TRBD1 (5 bases). Germline-derived CDR1 and CDR2 are MNHEY and SVGAGI. The CDR3 has 13 amino acids. The V gene lost 0 bases and the J gene lost 4 bases, with 7 bases spanning the gap.

The CDR3 region is CASSQEFSLSSYEQYF. The CDR3 DNA reads TGTGCCAGCAGCCAAGAGTTCTCCCTGAGCTCCTACGAGCAGTACTTC. The rearrangement joins TRBV14 to TRBJ2-7; no firm D call. CDR1 is SGHDN, CDR2 FVKESK, per germline. The CDR3 spans 16 residues. The V end was cut by 0 bases, the J end by 0 bases, with 12 bases between.